The rows below give T cell receptor beta chains drawn from one sample of a study of CD8 T cells in ankylosing spondylitis. TCRdb redid the calling of the 5' RACE reads with MiXCR, one entry per CDR3 protein. In the table there are about 130,000 distinct CDR3 sequences, roughly 11% of which are singletons. Sequencing was carried out using blood, either unsorted or a sorted T cell fraction (not recorded which). The receptors were sampled from a female donor with ankylosing spondylitis or in good health (not recorded which). Each CDR3 is given with its conserved first and last residue. D genes are given only for firm matches. Only some rows state a clone size, as once, few, many or a class for expanded clones.

d_call | j_call | clone_size | v_call | cdr3_nt | cdr3_aa
TRBD1 | TRBJ1-2 | NA | TRBV4-1 | TGCGCCAGCAGCCAAAAACTTATCCGGGACCCCGGACAGGACTATGGCTACACCTTC | CASSQKLIRDPGQDYGYTF
NA | TRBJ2-1 | many | TRBV5-1 | TGCGCCAGCAGCTTTAATCCGGGAGGGGGCTACGATGAGCAGTTCTTC | CASSFNPGGGYDEQFF
TRBD1 | TRBJ1-1 | medium-sized | TRBV20-1 | TGCAGTGCTAGAGATCCCTCGACAGGGAAGAACACTGAAGCTTTCTTT | CSARDPSTGKNTEAFF
NA | TRBJ2-1 | many | TRBV20-1 | TGCAGTGCTCTCCGGGAAAGCGAATACAATGAGCAGTTCTTC | CSALRESEYNEQFF
NA | TRBJ2-2 | many | TRBV29-1 | TGCAGCGTTGAGACAGGCCTGGGGACCGGGGAGCTGTTTTTT | CSVETGLGTGELFF
TRBD2 | TRBJ2-7 | few | TRBV5-5 | TGTGCCAGCAGCTTGGGGCTGGCGGGAGAATCCTACGAGCAGTACTTC | CASSLGLAGESYEQYF
NA | TRBJ1-1 | NA | TRBV29-1 | TGCAGCGTTGTCTCCCAGGGCGCCGGAACTGAAGCTTTCTTT | CSVVSQGAGTEAFF
NA | TRBJ2-5 | many | TRBV19 | TGTGCCAGCAGGGACTTCGAGACCCAGTACTTC | CASRDFETQYF
NA | TRBJ2-5 | many | TRBV5-1 | TGCGCCAGCAGCTTTGGTGGCACCGAAGAGACCCAGTACTTC | CASSFGGTEETQYF
NA | TRBJ2-1 | many | TRBV12-3/TRBV12-4 | TGTGCCAGCAGTTCGGGCCGGGGGCAGTTCTTC | CASSSGRGQFF
NA | TRBJ1-3 | many | TRBV3-1 | TGTGCCAGCAGCCAGGGAAACACCATATATTTT | CASSQGNTIYF
NA | TRBJ1-1 | many | TRBV7-2 | TGTGCCAGCAGCTTAGCGGGTATTAGGAACACTGAAGCTTTCTTT | CASSLAGIRNTEAFF
TRBD1 | TRBJ2-5 | many | TRBV7-9 | TGTGCCAGCTTCGTCATGGTCTCCGGACAGGGGGCCGAGACCCAGTACTTC | CASFVMVSGQGAETQYF
TRBD1 | TRBJ2-7 | many | TRBV2 | TGTGCCAGCACCGAGGGACAGGTTATATACGAGCAGTACTTC | CASTEGQVIYEQYF
TRBD2 | TRBJ2-1 | many | TRBV7-2 | TGTGCCAGCAGCTTGATCGGGACTACCTACAATGAGCAGTTCTTC | CASSLIGTTYNEQFF
NA | TRBJ1-3 | many | TRBV11-2 | TGTGCCAGCAGCTTAGGGTTGGTCTCTGGAAACACCATATATTTT | CASSLGLVSGNTIYF